The text below deals with one TCR beta chain. There are 14 residues in the CDR3. V lost 6 bases, J lost 8 bases, and 16 bases lay in between. Germline values: CDR1 MGHDK, CDR2 SYGVNS. Only in-frame clones appear in the TCRdb table, and some are missing; sequencing was by immunoSEQ multiplex PCR. The sample includes under 100,000 clones, approximately 94% of them seen just once. This record comes from a study of technical replicates of blood from a handful of donors. The chain employs TRBV25-1 and TRBJ1-4, with a weak D call TRBD1 (6 bases). What was sequenced was T cells isolated from PBMCs. This sequence originates from a human donor in good health. The CDR3 DNA reads as TGTGCCAGCAGAAAACAGGGAAGAGAAGAAAAACTGTTTTTT. This codes for CASRKQGREEKLFF.